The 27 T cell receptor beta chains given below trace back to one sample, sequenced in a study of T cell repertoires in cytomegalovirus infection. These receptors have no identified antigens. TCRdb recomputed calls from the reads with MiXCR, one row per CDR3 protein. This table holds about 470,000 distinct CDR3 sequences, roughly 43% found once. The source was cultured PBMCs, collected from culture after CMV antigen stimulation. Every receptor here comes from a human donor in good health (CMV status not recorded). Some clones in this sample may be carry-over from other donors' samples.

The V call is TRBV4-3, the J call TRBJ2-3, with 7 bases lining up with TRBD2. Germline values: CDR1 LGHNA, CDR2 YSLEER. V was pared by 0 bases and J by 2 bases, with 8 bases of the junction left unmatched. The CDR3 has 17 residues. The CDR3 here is CASSQDWNGGFTDTQYF. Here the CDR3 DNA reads TGCGCCAGCAGCCAAGATTGGAACGGGGGGTTCACAGATACGCAGTATTTT.

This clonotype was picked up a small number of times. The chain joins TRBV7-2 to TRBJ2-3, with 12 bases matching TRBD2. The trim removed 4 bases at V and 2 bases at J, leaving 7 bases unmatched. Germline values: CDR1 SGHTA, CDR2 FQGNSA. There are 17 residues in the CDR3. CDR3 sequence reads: CASSSRTSGTLTDTQYF. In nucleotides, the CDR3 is TGTGCCAGCAGCTCGAGGACTAGCGGGACACTCACAGATACGCAGTATTTT.

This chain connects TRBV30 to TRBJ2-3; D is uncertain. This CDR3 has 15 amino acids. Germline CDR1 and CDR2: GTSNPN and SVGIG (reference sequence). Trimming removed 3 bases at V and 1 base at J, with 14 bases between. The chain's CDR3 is CAWRFGGDGTDTQYF. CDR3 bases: TGTGCCTGGAGGTTTGGTGGGGATGGCACAGATACGCAGTATTTT. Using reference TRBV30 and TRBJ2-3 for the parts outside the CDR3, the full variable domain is SQTIHQWPATLVQPVGSPLSLECTVEGTSNPNLYWYRQAAGRGLQLLFYSVGIGQISSEVPQNLSASRPQDRQFILSSKKLLLSDSGFYLCAWRFGGDGTDTQYFGPGTRLTVL.

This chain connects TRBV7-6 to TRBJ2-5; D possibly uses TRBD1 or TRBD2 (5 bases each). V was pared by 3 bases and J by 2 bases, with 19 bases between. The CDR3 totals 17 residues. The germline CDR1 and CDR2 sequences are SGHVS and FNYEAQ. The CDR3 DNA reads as TGTGCCAGCAGCTTGAGGGGTCGTGGACGGAGACAAGAGACCCAGTACTTC. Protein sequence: CASSLRGRGRRQETQYF.

DNA for the CDR3: TGTGCCAGCAGGCCCGGGGAGGCTGAAAAACTGTTTTTT. It codes for CASRPGEAEKLFF. The chain combines TRBV2 with TRBJ1-4; no clear D gene. V was cut by 6 bases and J by 7 bases, with 12 bases left in between. The CDR3 sequence is 13 residues long. Per germline, CDR1 SNHLY and CDR2 FYNNEI.

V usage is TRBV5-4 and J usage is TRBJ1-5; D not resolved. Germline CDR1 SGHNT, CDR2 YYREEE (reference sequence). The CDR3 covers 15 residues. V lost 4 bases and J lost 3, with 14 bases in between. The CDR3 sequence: CASSLDGVINQPQHF. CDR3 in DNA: TGTGCCAGCAGCCTGGACGGGGTCATCAATCAGCCCCAGCATTTT.

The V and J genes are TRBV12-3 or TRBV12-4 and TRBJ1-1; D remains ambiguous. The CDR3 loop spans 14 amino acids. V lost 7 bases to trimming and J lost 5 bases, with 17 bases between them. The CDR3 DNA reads TGTGCCAGCACCCCTGGACGTTTTTGGACTGAAGCTTTCTTT. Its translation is CASTPGRFWTEAFF.

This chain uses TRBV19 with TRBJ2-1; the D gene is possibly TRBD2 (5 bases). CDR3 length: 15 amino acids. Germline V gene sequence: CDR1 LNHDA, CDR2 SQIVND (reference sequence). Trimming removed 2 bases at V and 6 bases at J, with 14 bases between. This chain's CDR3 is CASSIPSGLINEQFF. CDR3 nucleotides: TGTGCCAGTAGTATACCTTCAGGACTCATCAATGAGCAGTTCTTC.

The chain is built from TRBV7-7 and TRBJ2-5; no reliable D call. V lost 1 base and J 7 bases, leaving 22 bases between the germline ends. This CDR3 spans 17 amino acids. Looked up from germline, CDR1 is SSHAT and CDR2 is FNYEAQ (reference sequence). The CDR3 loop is CASSLESFASTGSTQYF. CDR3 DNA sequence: TGTGCCAGCAGCTTAGAAAGCTTTGCATCGACCGGGTCGACCCAGTACTTC.

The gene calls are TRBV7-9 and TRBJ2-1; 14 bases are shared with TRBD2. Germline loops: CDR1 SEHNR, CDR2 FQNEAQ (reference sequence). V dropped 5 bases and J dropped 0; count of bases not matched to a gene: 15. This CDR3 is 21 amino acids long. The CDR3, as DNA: TGTGCCAGCAGCCCTCCCCTACCGGGACTAGCGGGGGTCCTCTCCTACAATGAGCAGTTCTTC. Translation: CASSPPLPGLAGVLSYNEQFF. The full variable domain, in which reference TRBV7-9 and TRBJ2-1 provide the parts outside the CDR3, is DTGVSQNPRHKITKRGQNVTFRCDPISEHNRLYWYRQTLGQGPEFLTYFQNEAQLEKSRLLSDRFSAERPKGSFSTLEIQRTEQGDSAMYLCASSPPLPGLAGVLSYNEQFFGPGTRLTVL.

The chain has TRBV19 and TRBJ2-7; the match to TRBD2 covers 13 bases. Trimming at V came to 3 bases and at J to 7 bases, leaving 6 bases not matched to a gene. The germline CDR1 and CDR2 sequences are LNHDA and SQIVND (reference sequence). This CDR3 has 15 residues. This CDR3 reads CASSIGLAGVREQYF. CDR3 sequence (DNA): TGTGCCAGTAGTATTGGACTAGCGGGAGTGAGGGAGCAGTACTTC.

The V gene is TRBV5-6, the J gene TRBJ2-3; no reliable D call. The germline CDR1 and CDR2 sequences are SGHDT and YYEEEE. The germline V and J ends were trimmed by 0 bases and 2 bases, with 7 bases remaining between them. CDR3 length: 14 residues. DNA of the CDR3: TGTGCCAGCAGCTTGGGACCGACCACAGATACGCAGTATTTT. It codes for CASSLGPTTDTQYF.

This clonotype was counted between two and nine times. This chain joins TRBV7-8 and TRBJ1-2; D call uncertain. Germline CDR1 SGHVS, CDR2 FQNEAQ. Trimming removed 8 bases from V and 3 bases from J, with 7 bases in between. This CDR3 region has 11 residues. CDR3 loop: CASYNYYGYTF. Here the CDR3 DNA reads TGTGCCAGCTATAACTACTATGGCTACACCTTC.

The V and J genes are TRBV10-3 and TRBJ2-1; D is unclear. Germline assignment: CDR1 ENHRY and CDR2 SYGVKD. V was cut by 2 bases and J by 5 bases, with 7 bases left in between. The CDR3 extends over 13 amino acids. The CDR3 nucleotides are TGTGCCATCAGTGAGGTAGCTCACAATGAGCAGTTCTTC. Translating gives CAISEVAHNEQFF.

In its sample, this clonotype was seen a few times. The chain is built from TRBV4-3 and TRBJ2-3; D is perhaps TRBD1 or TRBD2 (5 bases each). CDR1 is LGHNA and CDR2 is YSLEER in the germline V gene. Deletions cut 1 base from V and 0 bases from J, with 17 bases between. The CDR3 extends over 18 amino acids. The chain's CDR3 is CASSQGGYGTESTDTQYF. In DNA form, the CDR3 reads TGCGCCAGCAGCCAAGGAGGTTATGGGACGGAGAGCACAGATACGCAGTATTTT.

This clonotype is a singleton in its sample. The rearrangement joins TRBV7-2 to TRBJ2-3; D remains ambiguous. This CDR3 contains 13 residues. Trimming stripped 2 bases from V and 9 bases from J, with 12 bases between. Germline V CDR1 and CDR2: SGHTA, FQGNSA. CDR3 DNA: TGTGCCAGCAGCTTATCCCTCGATTCGACGCAGTATTTT. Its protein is CASSLSLDSTQYF.

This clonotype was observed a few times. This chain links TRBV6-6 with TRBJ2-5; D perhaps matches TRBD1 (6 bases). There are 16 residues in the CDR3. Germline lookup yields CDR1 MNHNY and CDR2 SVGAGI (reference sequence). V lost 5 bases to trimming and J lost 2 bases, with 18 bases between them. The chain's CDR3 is CASSRRWTVPQETQYF. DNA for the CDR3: TGTGCCAGCAGTAGAAGGTGGACAGTTCCGCAAGAGACCCAGTACTTC.

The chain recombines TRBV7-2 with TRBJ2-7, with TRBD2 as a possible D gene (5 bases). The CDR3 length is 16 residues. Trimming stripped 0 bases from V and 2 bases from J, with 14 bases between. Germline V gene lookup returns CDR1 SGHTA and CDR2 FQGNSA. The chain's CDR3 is CASSLAGLSNTYEQYF. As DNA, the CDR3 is TGTGCCAGCAGCTTAGCCGGACTTTCCAACACCTACGAGCAGTACTTC.

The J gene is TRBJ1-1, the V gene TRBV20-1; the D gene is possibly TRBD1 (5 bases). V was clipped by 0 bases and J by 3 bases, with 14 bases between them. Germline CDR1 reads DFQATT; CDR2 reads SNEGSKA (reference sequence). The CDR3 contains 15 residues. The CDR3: CSARDIGESDTEAFF. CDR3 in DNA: TGCAGTGCTAGAGATATAGGGGAGTCGGACACTGAAGCTTTCTTT.

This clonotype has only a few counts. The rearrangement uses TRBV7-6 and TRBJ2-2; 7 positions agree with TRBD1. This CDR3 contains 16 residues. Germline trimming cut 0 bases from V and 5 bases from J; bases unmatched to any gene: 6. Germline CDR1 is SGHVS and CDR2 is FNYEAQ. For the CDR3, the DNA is TGTGCCAGCAGCTTAGCCGTGGGACAGCTAACCGGGGAGCTGTTTTTT. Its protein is CASSLAVGQLTGELFF.

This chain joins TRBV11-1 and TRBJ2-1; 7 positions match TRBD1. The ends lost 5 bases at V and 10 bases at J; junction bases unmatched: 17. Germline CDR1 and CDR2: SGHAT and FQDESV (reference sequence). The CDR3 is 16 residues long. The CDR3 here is CASSASGTDLSFEQFF. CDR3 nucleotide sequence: TGTGCCAGCAGCGCGTCCGGGACAGATCTTTCGTTCGAGCAGTTCTTC.

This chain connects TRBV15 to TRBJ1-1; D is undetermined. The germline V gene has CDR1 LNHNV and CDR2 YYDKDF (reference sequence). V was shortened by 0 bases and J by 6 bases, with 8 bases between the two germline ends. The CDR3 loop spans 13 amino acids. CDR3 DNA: TGTGCCACCAGCAGAGATGGGGTCCCTGAAGCTTTCTTT. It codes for CATSRDGVPEAFF.

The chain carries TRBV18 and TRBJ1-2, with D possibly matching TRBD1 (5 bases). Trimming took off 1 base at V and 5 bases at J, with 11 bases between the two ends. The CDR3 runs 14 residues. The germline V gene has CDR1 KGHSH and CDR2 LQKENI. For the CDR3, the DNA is TGTGCCAGCTCACCACAGGGGACCGATTATGGCTACACCTTC. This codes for CASSPQGTDYGYTF.

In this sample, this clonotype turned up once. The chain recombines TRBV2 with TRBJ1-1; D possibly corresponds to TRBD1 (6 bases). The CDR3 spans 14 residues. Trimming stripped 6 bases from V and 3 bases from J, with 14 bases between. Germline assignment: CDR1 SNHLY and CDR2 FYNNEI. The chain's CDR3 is CASRVGRGYTEAFF. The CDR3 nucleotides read TGTGCCAGCAGGGTGGGGAGGGGGTACACTGAAGCTTTCTTT.

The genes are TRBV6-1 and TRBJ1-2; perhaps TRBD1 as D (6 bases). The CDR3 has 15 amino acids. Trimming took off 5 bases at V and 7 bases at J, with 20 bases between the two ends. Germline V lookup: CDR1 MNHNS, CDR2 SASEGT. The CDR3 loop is CASSRGVWGRGGYTF. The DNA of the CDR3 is TGTGCCAGCAGTCGGGGTGTTTGGGGGCGCGGTGGCTACACCTTC.

DNA of the CDR3: TGTGCCAGCACCCCCCTAGGTGGCGGGGAGCTGTTTTTT. Residues: CASTPLGGGELFF. The chain is built from TRBV7-6 and TRBJ2-2; unclear D gene. The CDR3 contains 13 residues. Germline loops: CDR1 SGHVS, CDR2 FNYEAQ. The ends were cut back, 7 bases at V and 7 bases at J, with 13 bases in the middle. Based on the CDR3 plus reference TRBV7-6 and TRBJ2-2, the full variable domain is GAGVSQSPRYKVTKRGQDVALRCDPISGHVSLYWYRQALGQGPEFLTYFNYEAQQDKSGLPNDRFSAERPEGSISTLTIQRTEQRDSAMYRCASTPLGGGELFFGEGSRLTVL.

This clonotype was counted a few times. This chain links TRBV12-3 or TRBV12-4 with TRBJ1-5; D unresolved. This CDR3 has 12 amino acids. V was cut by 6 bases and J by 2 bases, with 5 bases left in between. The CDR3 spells CASSPGNQPQHF. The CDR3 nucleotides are TGTGCCAGCAGCCCCGGCAATCAGCCCCAGCATTTT.